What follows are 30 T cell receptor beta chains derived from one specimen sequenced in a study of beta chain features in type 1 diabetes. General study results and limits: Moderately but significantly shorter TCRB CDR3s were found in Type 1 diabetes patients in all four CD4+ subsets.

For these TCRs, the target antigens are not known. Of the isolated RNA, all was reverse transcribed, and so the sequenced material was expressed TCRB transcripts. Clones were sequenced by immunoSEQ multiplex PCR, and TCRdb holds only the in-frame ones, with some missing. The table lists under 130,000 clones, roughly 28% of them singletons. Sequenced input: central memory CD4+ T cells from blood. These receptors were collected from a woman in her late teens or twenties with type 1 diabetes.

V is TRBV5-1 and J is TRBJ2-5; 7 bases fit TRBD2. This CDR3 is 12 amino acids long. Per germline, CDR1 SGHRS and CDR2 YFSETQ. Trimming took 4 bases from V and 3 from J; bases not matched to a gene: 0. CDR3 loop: CASSAGEETQYF. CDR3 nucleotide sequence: TGCGCCAGCAGCGCGGGAGAAGAGACCCAGTACTTC.

The CDR3, as DNA: TGCGCCAGCAGCTTGGAGGCGGGAGTTAGCGATGAGCAGTTCTTC. This sequence encodes CASSLEAGVSDEQFF. The chain employs TRBV5-1 and TRBJ2-1; 7 nucleotides match TRBD2. The length of the CDR3 is 15 residues. In germline, CDR1 is SGHRS, CDR2 YFSETQ. V dropped 0 bases and J dropped 8; count of bases not matched to a gene: 8.

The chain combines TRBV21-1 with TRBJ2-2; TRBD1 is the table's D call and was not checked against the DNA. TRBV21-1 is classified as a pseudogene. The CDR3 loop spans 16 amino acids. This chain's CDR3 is CASAPGPGENTGELFF. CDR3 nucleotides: TGTGCCAGCGCACCAGGGCCTGGGGAGAACACCGGGGAGCTGTTTTTT.

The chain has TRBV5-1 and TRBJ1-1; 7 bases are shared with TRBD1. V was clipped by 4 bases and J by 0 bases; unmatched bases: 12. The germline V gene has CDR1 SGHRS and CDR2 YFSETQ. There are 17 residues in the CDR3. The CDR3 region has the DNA TGCGCCAGCAGCCCCGGGAGGGTTGGACAGGTGAACACTGAAGCTTTCTTT. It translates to CASSPGRVGQVNTEAFF.

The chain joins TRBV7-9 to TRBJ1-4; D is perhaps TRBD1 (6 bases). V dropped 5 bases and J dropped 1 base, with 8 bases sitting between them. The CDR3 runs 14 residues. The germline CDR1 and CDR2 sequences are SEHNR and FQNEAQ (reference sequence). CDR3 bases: TGTGCCAGCAGCCCACAGGGAACTAATGAAAAACTGTTTTTT. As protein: CASSPQGTNEKLFF.

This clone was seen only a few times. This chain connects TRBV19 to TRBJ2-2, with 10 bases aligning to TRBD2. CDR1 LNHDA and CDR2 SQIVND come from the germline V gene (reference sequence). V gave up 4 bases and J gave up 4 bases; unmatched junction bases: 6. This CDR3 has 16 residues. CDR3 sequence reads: CASSTQAGGPTGELFF. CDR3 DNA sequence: TGTGCCAGTAGTACCCAAGCGGGAGGGCCCACCGGGGAGCTGTTTTTT.

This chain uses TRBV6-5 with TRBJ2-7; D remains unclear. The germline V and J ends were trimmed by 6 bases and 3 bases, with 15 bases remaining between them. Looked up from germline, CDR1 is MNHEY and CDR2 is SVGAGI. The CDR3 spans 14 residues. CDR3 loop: CASRALDKDYEQYV. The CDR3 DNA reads TGTGCCAGCAGAGCCCTCGACAAAGACTACGAGCAGTACGTC.

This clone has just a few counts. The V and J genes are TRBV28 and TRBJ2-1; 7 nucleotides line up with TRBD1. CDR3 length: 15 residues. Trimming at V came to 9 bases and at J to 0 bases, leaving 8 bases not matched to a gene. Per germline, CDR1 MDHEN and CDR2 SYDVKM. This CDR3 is CASRQGGVSYNEQFF. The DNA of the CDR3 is TGTGCCAGTCGACAGGGTGGCGTCTCCTACAATGAGCAGTTCTTC.

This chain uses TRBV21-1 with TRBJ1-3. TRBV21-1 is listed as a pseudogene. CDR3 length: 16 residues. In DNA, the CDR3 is TGTGCCAGCATAGAGGGGAGGAAGAGCTCTGGAAACACCATATATTTT. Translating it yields CASIEGRKSSGNTIYF.

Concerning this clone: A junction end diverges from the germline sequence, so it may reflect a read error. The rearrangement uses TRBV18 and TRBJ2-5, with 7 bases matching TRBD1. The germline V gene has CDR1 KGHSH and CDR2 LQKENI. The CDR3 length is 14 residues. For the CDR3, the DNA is TGTGCCAGCTTACCAAGGTCAGGGGGAGAGACCCAGTACTTC. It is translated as CASLPRSGGETQYF.

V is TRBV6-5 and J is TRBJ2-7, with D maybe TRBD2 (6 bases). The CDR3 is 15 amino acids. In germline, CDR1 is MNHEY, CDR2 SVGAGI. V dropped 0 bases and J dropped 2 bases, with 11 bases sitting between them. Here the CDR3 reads CASSYSRERTYEQYF. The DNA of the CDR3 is TGTGCCAGCAGTTACTCTCGGGAGCGTACCTACGAGCAGTACTTC.

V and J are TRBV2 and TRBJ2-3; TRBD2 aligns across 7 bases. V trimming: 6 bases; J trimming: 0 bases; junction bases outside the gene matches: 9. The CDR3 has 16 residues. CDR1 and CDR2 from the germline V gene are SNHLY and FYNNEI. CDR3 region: CASSQRISGSTDTQYF. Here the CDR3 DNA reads TGTGCCAGCAGCCAACGCATTAGCGGGAGCACAGATACGCAGTATTTT.

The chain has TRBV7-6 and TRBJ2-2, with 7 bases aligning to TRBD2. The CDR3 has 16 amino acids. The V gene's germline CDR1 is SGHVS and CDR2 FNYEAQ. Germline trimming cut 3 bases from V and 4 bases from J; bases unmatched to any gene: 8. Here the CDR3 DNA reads TGTGCCAGCAGCTTCGGGGGAGGGCCTGGCACCGGGGAGCTGTTTTTT. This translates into CASSFGGGPGTGELFF. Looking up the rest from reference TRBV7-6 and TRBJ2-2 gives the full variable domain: GAGVSQSPRYKVTKRGQDVALRCDPISGHVSLYWYRQALGQGPEFLTYFNYEAQQDKSGLPNDRFSAERPEGSISTLTIQRTEQRDSAMYRCASSFGGGPGTGELFFGEGSRLTVL.

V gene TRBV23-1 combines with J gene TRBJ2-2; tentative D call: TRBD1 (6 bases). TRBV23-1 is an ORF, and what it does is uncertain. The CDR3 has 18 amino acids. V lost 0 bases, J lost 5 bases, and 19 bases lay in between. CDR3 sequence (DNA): TGCGCCAGCAGTCAATCCGACCGGGTCACAGGGAGAACCGGGGAGCTGTTTTTT. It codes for CASSQSDRVTGRTGELFF.

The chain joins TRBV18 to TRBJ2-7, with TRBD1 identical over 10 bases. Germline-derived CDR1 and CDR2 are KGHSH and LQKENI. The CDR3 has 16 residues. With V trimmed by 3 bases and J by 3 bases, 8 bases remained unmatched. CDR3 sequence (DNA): TGTGCCAGCTCACCTGCACTTGGGGACAGGGGCTACGAGCAGTACGTC. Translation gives CASSPALGDRGYEQYV.

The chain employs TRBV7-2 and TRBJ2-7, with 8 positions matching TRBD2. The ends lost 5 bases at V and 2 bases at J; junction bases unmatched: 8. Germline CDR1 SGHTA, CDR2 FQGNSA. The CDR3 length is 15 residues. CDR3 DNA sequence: TGTGCCAGCAGCCGGAATAGCGGGATAGCCTACGAGCAGTACTTC. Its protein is CASSRNSGIAYEQYF.

CDR3 DNA: TGTGCCAGCAGCCTAAGGCTGTCTAGCGGGTACAATGAGCAGTTCTTC. Residues: CASSLRLSSGYNEQFF. The V gene is TRBV7-3, the J gene TRBJ2-1; TRBD2 matches 8 bases. The germline gives CDR1 SGHTA, CDR2 FQGTGA. Trimming took 5 bases from V and 4 from J; bases not matched to a gene: 10. The length of the CDR3 is 16 residues. Drawing the rest from reference TRBV7-3 and TRBJ2-1, the complete variable domain is GAGVSQTPSNKVTEKGKYVELRCDPISGHTALYWYRQSLGQGPEFLIYFQGTGAADDSGLPNDRFFAVRPEGSVSTLKIQRTERGDSAVYLCASSLRLSSGYNEQFFGPGTRLTVL.

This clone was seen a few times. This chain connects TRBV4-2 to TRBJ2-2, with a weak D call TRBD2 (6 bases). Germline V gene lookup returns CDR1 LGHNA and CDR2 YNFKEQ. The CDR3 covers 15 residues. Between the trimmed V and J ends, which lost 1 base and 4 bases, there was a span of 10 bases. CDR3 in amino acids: CASSQGGILTGELFF. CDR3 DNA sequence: TGTGCCAGCAGCCAAGGCGGGATACTCACCGGGGAGCTGTTTTTT.

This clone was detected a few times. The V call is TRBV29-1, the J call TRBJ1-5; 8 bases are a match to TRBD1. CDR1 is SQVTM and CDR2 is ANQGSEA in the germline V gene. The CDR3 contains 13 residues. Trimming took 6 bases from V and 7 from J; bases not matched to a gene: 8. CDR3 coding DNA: TGCAGCGTCGGACAGGGTGAGGGACAGCCCCAGCATTTT. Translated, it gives CSVGQGEGQPQHF.

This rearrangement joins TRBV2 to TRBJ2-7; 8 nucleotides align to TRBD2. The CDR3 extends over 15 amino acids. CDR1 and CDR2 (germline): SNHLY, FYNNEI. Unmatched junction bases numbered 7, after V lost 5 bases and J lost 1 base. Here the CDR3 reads CASSRGRLVSYEQYF. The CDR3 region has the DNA TGTGCCAGCAGTCGCGGGAGGTTGGTTTCCTACGAGCAGTACTTC.

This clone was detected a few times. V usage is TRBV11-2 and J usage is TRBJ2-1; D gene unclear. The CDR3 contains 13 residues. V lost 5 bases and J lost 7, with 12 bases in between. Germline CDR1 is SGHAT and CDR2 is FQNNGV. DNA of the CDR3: TGTGCCAGCAGCCCGAAGACTGTGAATGAGCAGTTCTTC. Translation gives CASSPKTVNEQFF. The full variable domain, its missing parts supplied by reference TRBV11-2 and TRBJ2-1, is EAGVAQSPRYKIIEKRQSVAFWCNPISGHATLYWYQQILGQGPKLLIQFQNNGVVDDSQLPKDRFSAERLKGVDSTLKIQPAKLEDSAVYLCASSPKTVNEQFFGPGTRLTVL.

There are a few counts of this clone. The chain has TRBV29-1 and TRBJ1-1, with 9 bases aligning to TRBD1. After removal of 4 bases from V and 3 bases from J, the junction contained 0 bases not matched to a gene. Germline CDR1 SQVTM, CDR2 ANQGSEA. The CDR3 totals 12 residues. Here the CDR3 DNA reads TGCAGCGTTGGGGACAGGGACACTGAAGCTTTCTTT. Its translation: CSVGDRDTEAFF.

Here the CDR3 DNA reads TGCGCCAGCTCTGGGCAGGGGACCTATGGCTACACCTTC. It is translated as CASSGQGTYGYTF. The chain couples TRBV5-1 to TRBJ1-2; weak D call: TRBD1 (6 bases). Trimming pared 7 bases from V and 4 bases from J, leaving 14 bases between. Germline assignment: CDR1 SGHRS and CDR2 YFSETQ. This CDR3 is built from 13 residues.

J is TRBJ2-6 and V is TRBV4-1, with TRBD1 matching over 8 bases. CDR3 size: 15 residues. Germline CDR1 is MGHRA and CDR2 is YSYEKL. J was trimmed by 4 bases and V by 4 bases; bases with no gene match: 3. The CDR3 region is CASSLGTGGANVLTF. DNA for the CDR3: TGCGCCAGCAGCCTCGGGACAGGAGGGGCCAACGTCCTGACTTTC.

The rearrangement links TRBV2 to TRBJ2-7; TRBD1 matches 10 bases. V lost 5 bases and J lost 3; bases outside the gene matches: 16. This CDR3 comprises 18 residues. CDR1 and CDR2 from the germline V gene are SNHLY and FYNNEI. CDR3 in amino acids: CASSLWWDRGPAGYEQYV. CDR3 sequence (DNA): TGTGCCAGCAGTTTGTGGTGGGACAGGGGTCCTGCGGGCTACGAGCAGTACGTC.

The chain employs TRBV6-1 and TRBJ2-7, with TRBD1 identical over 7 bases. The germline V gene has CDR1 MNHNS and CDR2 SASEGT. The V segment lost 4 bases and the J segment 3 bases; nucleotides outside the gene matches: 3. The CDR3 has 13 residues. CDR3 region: CASSGRQGYEQYF. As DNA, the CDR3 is TGTGCCAGCAGTGGGCGACAGGGCTACGAGCAGTACTTC.

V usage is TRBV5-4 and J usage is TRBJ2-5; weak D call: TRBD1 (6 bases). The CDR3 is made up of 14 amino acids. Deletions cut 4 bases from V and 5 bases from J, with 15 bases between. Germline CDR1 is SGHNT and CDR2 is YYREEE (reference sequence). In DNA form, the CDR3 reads TGTGCCAGCAGCCCCAGGACAGCCGCGGAGACCCAGTACTTC. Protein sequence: CASSPRTAAETQYF.

The CDR3 here is CASSSKFPAGAINEQFF. Written as DNA, the CDR3 is TGTGCCAGCAGCTCCAAATTCCCGGCGGGAGCTATCAATGAGCAGTTCTTC. The gene calls are TRBV5-6 and TRBJ2-1, with 7 bases aligning to TRBD2. CDR3 length equals 17 residues. Germline trimming cut 3 bases from V and 6 bases from J; bases unmatched to any gene: 15. Per germline, CDR1 SGHDT and CDR2 YYEEEE.

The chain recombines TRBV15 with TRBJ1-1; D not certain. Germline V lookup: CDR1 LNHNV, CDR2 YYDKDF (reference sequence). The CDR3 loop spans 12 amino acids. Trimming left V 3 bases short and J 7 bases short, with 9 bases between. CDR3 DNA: TGTGCCACCAGCAGTACTCGGGATGAAGCTTTCTTT. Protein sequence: CATSSTRDEAFF.

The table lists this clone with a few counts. The CDR3 region is CASSVENRPYGYTF. CDR3 sequence (DNA): TGTGCCAGCAGCGTAGAGAACAGGCCATATGGCTACACCTTC. The chain joins TRBV9 to TRBJ1-2; maybe TRBD1 (5 bases). Germline V gene data show CDR1 as SGDLS and CDR2 as YYNGEE. The germline V and J ends were trimmed by 0 bases and 5 bases, with 11 bases remaining between them. The CDR3 loop spans 14 amino acids.